This TCR beta chain was observed in a study of response to subunit inactivated influenza vaccine. Study results and caveats: The authors put forward the suggestion that each seasonal influenza vaccination may bring in only a limited number of new T cells.

MiXCR was run by TCRdb on the RT-PCR reads, yielding one entry per CDR3 protein. The sample carries fewer than 750,000 distinct CDR3 sequences, roughly 15% recorded once. This clonotype showed up many times. Its antigen is as yet unknown. After removal of 5 bases from V and 2 bases from J, the junction contained 6 bases not matched to a gene. The CDR3 has 16 amino acids. The germline V gene has CDR1 SGHTA and CDR2 FQGNSA. This specimen consisted of PBMCs from blood, obtained roughly 13 days after vaccination. The clonotype comes from a man aged 50-59 years who received an inactivated influenza vaccine. This chain links TRBV7-2 with TRBJ2-1, with 10 positions matching TRBD2. In DNA, the CDR3 is TGTGCCAGCAGCATTAGGAGCGGGGGGGCCTACAATGAGCAGTTCTTC. Encoded protein: CASSIRSGGAYNEQFF.